This TCR beta chain was recovered during a study of vaccination and CD4 T cells after COVID-19 (dated by TCRdb to between 2021 and 2024). Regarding the complete study: The convalescent cohort included six males and four females, with two Hispanic individuals, seven Caucasians, two Asians and one multiracial person. Participants received two doses of either the Pfizer-BioNTech BNT162b2 vaccine (n=8) or the Moderna mRNA-1273 vaccine (n=2). Control cultures used a CEFX viral epitope pool as positive control, an HIV-1 Nef peptide pool as negative control, or no peptide. The time from the second vaccine dose to post-vaccine blood sampling had a median of roughly 70 days and ranged from about 12 to 250 days. Post-COVID blood samples were collected from convalescent patients a median of around 96 days after diagnosis, with a range of about 30 to 170 days. Overlapping spike peptide pools from SARS-CoV-2 and from the common cold coronaviruses HCoV-NL63, HCoV-OC43 and HCoV-229E were used as culture stimuli. In roughly 11 COVID-19 convalescent patients and a handful of infection-naive healthy vaccine recipients, the spike-specific CD4+ TCR repertoire before mRNA vaccination was compared with the repertoire after mRNA vaccination. In an earlier paper using these donors, memory CD4+ T cell crossreactivity between SARS-CoV-2 and common cold coronavirus spike proteins was assessed at the TCR clonotype level.

Library creation used PCR. At the Johns Hopkins FTIC core, DNA from the cultured CD4+ T cells underwent TCR sequencing with the Oncomine TCR Beta short-read assay. The QIAamp micro DNA kit was used to extract genomic DNA from the cultured CD4+ T cells. Oncomine TCR Beta libraries made from cultured CD4+ T cells were pooled using unique dual indexes and sequenced on an Illumina iSeq 100. Concerning the study's data processing: Non-productive sequences were removed, and CDR3s that did not start with C, did not end with F or W, or were shorter than 7 amino acids were discarded. The MANAFEST web application was used to identify antigen-specific clonotypes by comparing peptide-stimulated wells against reference wells and other culture wells. To be called positive, a clone needed an FDR below 0.05, an odds ratio above 5, and a productive frequency above 0.1% in at least two of three replicate wells. A clonotype counted as cross-reactive if it showed significant expansion both in the SARS-CoV-2 spike wells and in at least one common cold coronavirus spike condition. Levenshtein distances (stringdist) and unrooted phylogenetic trees (ape) in R version 3.6.1 were used to assess CDR3 homology. TCRdb's own reprocessing of the public reads used fastp at Q25 and MiXCR and kept productive beta chains. Entries are consolidated by CDR3 protein sequence, retaining the most common genes and DNA. TCRdb, not the authors, supplied the V and J calls. Across this sample there are a few thousand distinct CDR3 sequences, with approximately 59% seen only once. The ten largest clonotypes hold around 29% of the sample.

The treatment or condition label here, explained by the study, means: approximately nine-day PBMC culture with coronavirus spike peptide pools or control peptides (ViraFEST assay). CD4+ T cells from unexposed donors were collected before the COVID-19 pandemic (2011-2018). The study used the ViraFEST assay, which expanded antigen-specific T cells with peptide pools and then identified expanded clonotypes by TCR sequencing. Roughly 2 million PBMCs per well were cultured in IMDM with roughly 5.5% human AB serum and 7.5 to 10 IU/ml IL-2, plus 10 ug/ml peptide pools. Half of the culture medium was replaced with fresh IL-2-containing medium on days 3 and 7. After 10 days of culture, CD4+ T cells were isolated by negative selection with the EasySep CD4+ T cell isolation kit. As cell numbers permitted, CD4+ T cells from unexposed donors were tested for reactivity to SARS-CoV-2 S and N and to four common cold coronavirus spike pools. PBMCs were separated from whole blood using Ficoll-Paque Plus gradient centrifugation and then either used fresh or cryopreserved at -140C. Each culture condition was generally run in triplicate wells. The leukapheresis product for the unexposed donors was obtained through commercial purchase.

The study at large found these results: Among convalescent patients, a median about 86% of the SARS-CoV-2-reactive clones seen after vaccination appeared only after vaccination, which suggests priming specific to the vaccine. The median number of SARS-CoV-2-reactive clonotypes rose from under 25 after infection to about 40 after vaccination, but the change was not significant. Of the vaccine-specific clones in convalescent patients, 304 of 307, or nearly all, reacted only to SARS-CoV-2 spike and did not cross-react with common cold coronaviruses. The number of convalescent patients in the study was relatively small, and the study did not examine early timepoints following natural infection.

Compared with germline, V lacks 6 bases and J lacks 6 bases; bases without a gene match: 6. The CDR3 runs 15 amino acids, cysteine and phenylalanine included. Only the CDR3 portion is preserved as DNA: 45 bases, with reading frame beginning at the first base. Concerning this clonotype: Its antigen remains undetermined. It has no much larger one-base neighbor in the sample; base qualities were not kept.

This chain is built from TRBV12-3 or TRBV12-4 and TRBJ2-1; a stretch of 12 junction bases matches TRBD2. Source material: CD4+ T cells from blood, cultured in vitro. The receptor comes from a human donor in good health. The CDR3 here reads CASRASGGAGNEQFF. At the DNA level, the sequence is TGTGCCAGCAGGGCTAGCGGGGGGGCTGGCAATGAGCAGTTCTTC.